This T cell receptor (beta chain) was captured by sequencing in a study of blood T cells in healthy people across ages. Next came a second PCR, run for 7 to 11 cycles, which used a sample-barcoded 5' primer along with a J-beta primer mix. TCRdb re-called the 5' RACE reads through MiXCR, storing one row per CDR3 protein. Of over 950,000 distinct CDR3 sequences in the sample, roughly two fifths were seen once. This clonotype originated in a man aged 18 to 30 in good health. The sample comprised blood.

In DNA, the CDR3 is TGCGCCAGCAGCCGGAGCGGGGTTGAGCAGTACTTC. It translates to CASSRSGVEQYF. The chain employs TRBV5-1 and TRBJ2-5; 7 nucleotides agree with TRBD2. The CDR3 has 12 residues. The V and J ends lost 4 bases and 11 bases, in that order; junction bases with no gene match: 8. Germline loops: CDR1 SGHRS, CDR2 YFSETQ.